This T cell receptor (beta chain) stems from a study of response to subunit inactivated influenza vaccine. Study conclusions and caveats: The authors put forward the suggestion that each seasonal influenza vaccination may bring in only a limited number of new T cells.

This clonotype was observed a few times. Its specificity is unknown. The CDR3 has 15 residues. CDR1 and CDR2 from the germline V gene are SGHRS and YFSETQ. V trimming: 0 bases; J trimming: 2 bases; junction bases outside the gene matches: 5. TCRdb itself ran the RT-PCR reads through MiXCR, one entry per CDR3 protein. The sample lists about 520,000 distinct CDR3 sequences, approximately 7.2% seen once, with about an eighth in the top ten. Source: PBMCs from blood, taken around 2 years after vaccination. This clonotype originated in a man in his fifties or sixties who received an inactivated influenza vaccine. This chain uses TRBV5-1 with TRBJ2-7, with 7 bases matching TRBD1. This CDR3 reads CASSLGQGITYEQYF. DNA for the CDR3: TGCGCCAGCAGCTTGGGACAGGGAATTACCTACGAGCAGTACTTC.